A selection of T cell receptor beta chains follows, all from one sample in a study of PD-1 blockade in classical Hodgkin lymphoma. Some clones are missing from TCRdb's copy, which holds only in-frame ones; the method was immunoSEQ multiplex PCR. The sample lists about 53,000 clones, approximately 81% occurring once. This sample comprised peripheral blood mononuclear cells (PBMCs), obtained at baseline. The source of these receptors is a human donor with classical Hodgkin lymphoma. The CDR3 runs from the conserved cysteine through the conserved F or W. The order of the fields is J gene, clone size, V gene, D gene, CDR3 DNA, CDR3 protein. A D gene is named only where the DNA matches it firmly. Size is stated for part of the rows, as once, few or many counts, or as a class when the clone is expanded.

J gene: TRBJ1-2
clone size: once
V gene: TRBV5-1
D gene: .
CDR3 DNA: TGCGCCAGCAGCTCGACGGAGAACTATGGCTACACCTTC
CDR3 protein: CASSSTENYGYTF

J gene: TRBJ1-1
clone size: few
V gene: TRBV7-2
D gene: .
CDR3 DNA: TGTGCCAGCAGCGTGCCCTGGGGCACTGAAGCTTTCTTT
CDR3 protein: CASSVPWGTEAFF

J gene: TRBJ1-3
clone size: .
V gene: TRBV18
D gene: TRBD1
CDR3 DNA: TGTGCCAGCTCACCTTTACAGACAGGGGTCTCGGGAAACACCATATATTTT
CDR3 protein: CASSPLQTGVSGNTIYF

J gene: TRBJ2-7
clone size: .
V gene: TRBV19
D gene: .
CDR3 DNA: TGTGCCAGTAGTCCTGACGGGGACTCCTACGAGCAGTACTTC
CDR3 protein: CASSPDGDSYEQYF

J gene: TRBJ1-3
clone size: .
V gene: TRBV18
D gene: .
CDR3 DNA: TGTGCCAGCTCACCAGAGATGGGGACGGCTGGAAACACCATATATTTT
CDR3 protein: CASSPEMGTAGNTIYF

J gene: TRBJ2-5
clone size: .
V gene: TRBV11-3
D gene: TRBD1
CDR3 DNA: TGTGCCAGCAGCTTAGATCGTGGACAGGGGACCCAGTACTTC
CDR3 protein: CASSLDRGQGTQYF

J gene: TRBJ2-1
clone size: .
V gene: TRBV19
D gene: .
CDR3 DNA: TGTGCCAGTAGCAGGCAGTCGGTACTTAATGAGCAGTTCTTC
CDR3 protein: CASSRQSVLNEQFF

J gene: TRBJ2-2
clone size: few
V gene: TRBV19
D gene: TRBD2
CDR3 DNA: TGTGCCAGCGGGACTAGCGGGAACACCGGGGAGCTGTTTTTT
CDR3 protein: CASGTSGNTGELFF

J gene: TRBJ2-2
clone size: few
V gene: TRBV5-5
D gene: TRBD2
CDR3 DNA: TGTGCCAGCACCCCCGGACTAGCGGGATTCCGCCGGAGCACCGGGGAGCTGTTTTTT
CDR3 protein: CASTPGLAGFRRSTGELFF

J gene: TRBJ2-1
clone size: .
V gene: TRBV5-6
D gene: .
CDR3 DNA: TGTGCCAGCAGCTCCGTCTTTTCGGATGAGCAGTTCTTC
CDR3 protein: CASSSVFSDEQFF

J gene: TRBJ2-5
clone size: once
V gene: TRBV6-1
D gene: TRBD2
CDR3 DNA: TGTGCCAGCAGTGAGATAGCGGGGGCACAAGAGACCCAGTACTTC
CDR3 protein: CASSEIAGAQETQYF

J gene: TRBJ2-1
clone size: .
V gene: TRBV5-4
D gene: TRBD2
CDR3 DNA: TGTGCCAGCAGCTTGCAACTAGCGGACTCCAACAATGAGCAGTTCTTC
CDR3 protein: CASSLQLADSNNEQFF

J gene: TRBJ2-5
clone size: .
V gene: TRBV5-1
D gene: TRBD1
CDR3 DNA: TGCGCCAGCAGCTATCGGGACAGCGCACAAGAGACCCAGTACTTC
CDR3 protein: CASSYRDSAQETQYF

J gene: TRBJ1-2
clone size: .
V gene: TRBV4-3
D gene: .
CDR3 DNA: TGCGCCAGCAGCCAAGATCCACAGGCTCCTCTCTATGGCTACACCTTC
CDR3 protein: CASSQDPQAPLYGYTF

J gene: TRBJ2-5
clone size: .
V gene: TRBV2
D gene: TRBD2
CDR3 DNA: TGTGCCAGCAGTGGGCCCCTACTAGCGGGAAAACAAGAGACCCAGTACTTC
CDR3 protein: CASSGPLLAGKQETQYF

J gene: TRBJ1-1
clone size: .
V gene: TRBV5-6
D gene: TRBD1
CDR3 DNA: TGTGCCAGCAGCCCCGACAGGGGCGCGTACACTGAAGCTTTCTTT
CDR3 protein: CASSPDRGAYTEAFF

J gene: TRBJ1-6
clone size: few
V gene: TRBV5-1
D gene: TRBD1
CDR3 DNA: TGCGCCAGCAGGGCTGGACAGGGAGGGAAATCACCCCTCCACTTT
CDR3 protein: CASRAGQGGKSPLHF

J gene: TRBJ2-7
clone size: .
V gene: TRBV4-1
D gene: .
CDR3 DNA: TGCGCCAGCAGCCAAGTGGTGGGGCCGGGATCGAGCTACGAGCAGTACTTC
CDR3 protein: CASSQVVGPGSSYEQYF

J gene: TRBJ2-2
clone size: .
V gene: TRBV11-2
D gene: TRBD2
CDR3 DNA: TGTGCCCTACCAGGGACTATCCACACCGGGGAGCTGTTTTTT
CDR3 protein: CALPGTIHTGELFF

J gene: TRBJ2-1
clone size: large
V gene: TRBV27
D gene: .
CDR3 DNA: TGTGCCAGCAGTGGGATACAGGGTAGTGAGCTTTACAATGAGCAGTTCTTC
CDR3 protein: CASSGIQGSELYNEQFF

J gene: TRBJ1-2
clone size: .
V gene: TRBV6-5
D gene: .
CDR3 DNA: TGTGCCAGCAGTTACTCCCCCGAGCGGCGTCACATCGGCTACACCTTC
CDR3 protein: CASSYSPERRHIGYTF

J gene: TRBJ1-4
clone size: .
V gene: TRBV7-9
D gene: .
CDR3 DNA: TGTGCCAGCAGCTTAATGGGGGTCCGCGAAAAACTGTTTTTT
CDR3 protein: CASSLMGVREKLFF

J gene: TRBJ1-5
clone size: .
V gene: TRBV7-8
D gene: .
CDR3 DNA: TGTGCCAGCAGCTTAATCAGGACTCTGAGCAATCAGCCCCAGCATTTT
CDR3 protein: CASSLIRTLSNQPQHF

J gene: TRBJ1-4
clone size: .
V gene: TRBV23-1
D gene: .
CDR3 DNA: TGCGCCTACTACCGGGCCGACAATGAAAAACTGTTTTTT
CDR3 protein: CAYYRADNEKLFF

J gene: TRBJ2-5
clone size: .
V gene: TRBV18
D gene: .
CDR3 DNA: TGTGCCAGCTCACCACAGGGGACGGGAGAGACCCAGTACTTC
CDR3 protein: CASSPQGTGETQYF

J gene: TRBJ1-2
clone size: once
V gene: TRBV2
D gene: .
CDR3 DNA: TGTGCCAGCAGTGAAACTTTTTCCGCGTATGGCTACACCTTC
CDR3 protein: CASSETFSAYGYTF

J gene: TRBJ1-1
clone size: .
V gene: TRBV30
D gene: TRBD1
CDR3 DNA: TGTGCCTGCCGATGGGCAGGGGGCAGGACTGAAGCTTTCTTT
CDR3 protein: CACRWAGGRTEAFF

J gene: TRBJ1-1
clone size: few
V gene: TRBV7-2
D gene: .
CDR3 DNA: TGTGCCAGCAGCTCCCCCGGGGGGCTCACTGAAGCTTTCTTT
CDR3 protein: CASSSPGGLTEAFF

J gene: TRBJ1-1
clone size: .
V gene: TRBV12-5
D gene: .
CDR3 DNA: TGTGCTAGTGCCCTGGGGCGGAACACTGAAGCTTTCTTT
CDR3 protein: CASALGRNTEAFF

J gene: TRBJ1-1
clone size: .
V gene: TRBV5-4
D gene: .
CDR3 DNA: TGTGCCAGCAGCTTGCCCAGGACAGAAGCTTTCTTT
CDR3 protein: CASSLPRTEAFF

J gene: TRBJ1-4
clone size: .
V gene: TRBV11-2
D gene: TRBD1
CDR3 DNA: TGTGCCAGCAGCTCGGGACAGCCAAATGAAAAACTGTTTTTT
CDR3 protein: CASSSGQPNEKLFF

J gene: TRBJ1-2
clone size: .
V gene: TRBV14
D gene: .
CDR3 DNA: TGTGCCAGCAGCGTAGGGGCCGGGCGCGCCTATGGCTACACCTTC
CDR3 protein: CASSVGAGRAYGYTF

J gene: TRBJ2-1
clone size: .
V gene: TRBV11-3
D gene: .
CDR3 DNA: TGTGCCAGCAGCCCAACCGGGAACTCCTACAATGAGCAGTTCTTC
CDR3 protein: CASSPTGNSYNEQFF

J gene: TRBJ1-1
clone size: .
V gene: TRBV7-2
D gene: .
CDR3 DNA: TGTGCCAGCAGCTTAAACAGGGCGGGCACTGAAGCTTTCTTT
CDR3 protein: CASSLNRAGTEAFF

J gene: TRBJ2-7
clone size: .
V gene: TRBV27
D gene: .
CDR3 DNA: TGTGCCAGCAGGGCTCGGGACAACTCCTACGAGCAGTACTTC
CDR3 protein: CASRARDNSYEQYF

J gene: TRBJ2-4
clone size: .
V gene: TRBV4-1
D gene: TRBD1
CDR3 DNA: TGCGCCAGCGGGACAGGGGAAAACATTCAGTACTTC
CDR3 protein: CASGTGENIQYF

J gene: TRBJ1-2
clone size: few
V gene: TRBV11-2
D gene: TRBD1
CDR3 DNA: TGTGCCAGCAGCTATCCGGGACAGGGATTCCATGGCTACACCTTC
CDR3 protein: CASSYPGQGFHGYTF

J gene: TRBJ2-1
clone size: .
V gene: TRBV30
D gene: TRBD2
CDR3 DNA: TGTGCCTGGAGTGTTTCTAGCGGGCCCTACAATGAGCAGTTCTTC
CDR3 protein: CAWSVSSGPYNEQFF

J gene: TRBJ1-1
clone size: .
V gene: TRBV5-1
D gene: TRBD1
CDR3 DNA: TGCGCCAGCAGCTTGGTGACAGGGCCTGAAGCTTTCTTT
CDR3 protein: CASSLVTGPEAFF

J gene: TRBJ1-2
clone size: few
V gene: TRBV12-5
D gene: TRBD1
CDR3 DNA: TGTGCTAGTGGTTTGGGATCATGGGACAGCTATGGCTACACCTTC
CDR3 protein: CASGLGSWDSYGYTF

J gene: TRBJ1-1
clone size: .
V gene: TRBV7-2
D gene: .
CDR3 DNA: TGTGCCAGCAGCGCGCAGGGTATCACTGAAGCTTTCTTT
CDR3 protein: CASSAQGITEAFF

J gene: TRBJ2-1
clone size: .
V gene: TRBV19
D gene: .
CDR3 DNA: TGTGCCAGTAGTATGAGCATACTCGCCAGCTCCTACAATGAGCAGTTCTTC
CDR3 protein: CASSMSILASSYNEQFF

J gene: TRBJ2-7
clone size: .
V gene: TRBV11-3
D gene: .
CDR3 DNA: TGTGCCAGCAGCTTATGGGCAGGGGAGGTCTACGAGCAGTACTTC
CDR3 protein: CASSLWAGEVYEQYF

J gene: TRBJ2-1
clone size: .
V gene: TRBV7-3
D gene: TRBD2
CDR3 DNA: TGTGCCAGCAGCTTGGGGACTAGCGGACACAATGAGCAGTTCTTC
CDR3 protein: CASSLGTSGHNEQFF

J gene: TRBJ2-1
clone size: .
V gene: TRBV30
D gene: TRBD2
CDR3 DNA: TGTGCCTGTACCGGGACTAGCGGGAGGACTAAGCAGTTCTTC
CDR3 protein: CACTGTSGRTKQFF

J gene: TRBJ2-1
clone size: .
V gene: TRBV10-3
D gene: .
CDR3 DNA: TGTGCCATCAGTGAAGGGACCATTTACAATGAGCAGTTCTTC
CDR3 protein: CAISEGTIYNEQFF

J gene: TRBJ2-3
clone size: .
V gene: TRBV7-9
D gene: TRBD2
CDR3 DNA: TGTGCCAGCATCGCGGGAGGGGGGGTAGATACGCAGTATTTT
CDR3 protein: CASIAGGGVDTQYF

J gene: TRBJ2-2
clone size: .
V gene: TRBV2
D gene: .
CDR3 DNA: TGTGCCAGCAGTGAAGCGCTTTTAGGGCTAGCGATCACCGGGGAGCTGTTTTTT
CDR3 protein: CASSEALLGLAITGELFF

J gene: TRBJ1-3
clone size: .
V gene: TRBV4-1
D gene: .
CDR3 DNA: TGCGCCAGCAGCCGACCCGGAGGCACCATATATTTT
CDR3 protein: CASSRPGGTIYF